The 14 T cell receptor beta chains in this list originate from one sample, sequenced in a study of shared clonotypes between healthy human individuals. TCRdb's copy holds only in-frame clones and misses some; the assay was immunoSEQ multiplex PCR. The table includes 1.4 million to 1.5 million clones, around 95% detected once. The sample consisted of naive CD4+ T cells sorted from blood. Subset noted: CD45RA+ positively selected. The receptor set was obtained from a man in his thirties or forties in good health.

Notes on this clone: At one end the junction does not follow the germline gene, possibly because of a read error. The genes are TRBV5-1 and TRBJ2-1; 9 bases are a match to TRBD1. Per germline, CDR1 SGHRS and CDR2 YFSETQ. The CDR3 consists of 15 residues. CDR3 nucleotides: TGCGCCAGCGGCTTTCAAGGACAGGGGCTGATTGAGCAGTTCTTC. This translates into CASGFQGQGLIEQFF.

Here the CDR3 reads CASRDRETQYF. The CDR3, as DNA: TGTGCCAGTCGGGACAGAGAGACCCAGTACTTC. The rearrangement links TRBV28 to TRBJ2-5, with 7 bases aligning to TRBD1. The CDR3 loop spans 11 amino acids. Germline trimming cut 9 bases from V and 4 bases from J; bases unmatched to any gene: 2. The V gene's germline CDR1 is MDHEN and CDR2 SYDVKM.

This chain uses TRBV7-8 with TRBJ2-5; D unresolved. CDR1 is SGHVS, CDR2 FQNEAQ, per germline. With 3 bases removed from V and 3 bases from J, the gap between germline ends came to 20 bases. CDR3 length equals 17 residues. CDR3 residues: CASSFQAVGAPKETQYF. In DNA form, the CDR3 reads TGTGCCAGCAGCTTTCAGGCCGTCGGCGCGCCAAAAGAGACCCAGTACTTC. Full variable domain (rest looked up from reference TRBV7-8 and TRBJ2-5): GAGVSQSPRYKVAKRGQDVALRCDPISGHVSLFWYQQALGQGPEFLTYFQNEAQLDKSGLPSDRFFAERPEGSVSTLKIQRTQQEDSAVYLCASSFQAVGAPKETQYFGPGTRLLVL.

The chain has TRBV6-1 and TRBJ2-1; TRBD2 agrees at 8 bases. This CDR3 contains 15 residues. V was clipped by 4 bases and J by 7 bases; unmatched bases: 9. CDR1 is MNHNS, CDR2 SASEGT, per germline. CDR3 region: CASSAGAGERNEQFF. In DNA, the CDR3 is TGTGCCAGCAGTGCTGGAGCGGGAGAAAGAAATGAGCAGTTCTTC.

This clone is a singleton in its sample. V is TRBV4-1 and J is TRBJ2-1, with TRBD2 matching over 7 bases. The CDR3 runs 15 residues. V shed 4 bases, J shed 0 bases, and the junction held 3 bases outside the gene matches. Germline CDR1 reads MGHRA; CDR2 reads YSYEKL. The CDR3, as DNA: TGCGCCAGCAGCCGGGACTATAACTCCTACAATGAGCAGTTCTTC. It codes for CASSRDYNSYNEQFF.

J is TRBJ1-4 and V is TRBV19; D perhaps matches TRBD1 (5 bases). Trimming removed 11 bases from V and 12 bases from J, with 31 bases in between. This CDR3 has 16 residues. Germline V lookup: CDR1 LNHDA, CDR2 SQIVND (reference sequence). In DNA form, the CDR3 reads TGTGCCGCGCCCTGCTGGCAGGGCTCGTTGATAGGCGAACTGTTTTTT. Encoded protein: CAAPCWQGSLIGELFF.

The DNA of the CDR3 is TGTGCCAGCAGCCCGGCGATGGGACTAGCGGGTTTCCCCTTCTACGAGCAGTACTTC. This codes for CASSPAMGLAGFPFYEQYF. This chain connects TRBV11-2 to TRBJ2-7; 12 nucleotides line up with TRBD2. The germline CDR1 and CDR2 sequences are SGHAT and FQNNGV. V lost 5 bases, J lost 3 bases, and 17 bases stayed unmatched. There are 19 residues in the CDR3.

The rearrangement joins TRBV10-2 to TRBJ2-1; weak D call: TRBD2 (6 bases). This CDR3 is built from 11 residues. Trimming cost V 11 bases and J 9 bases, with 14 bases left between them. CDR1 is WSHSY and CDR2 is SAAADI in the germline V gene. The CDR3 spells CASGSGGEQFF. In nucleotides, the CDR3 is TGCGCCTCCGGGAGTGGGGGTGAGCAGTTCTTC.

This chain links TRBV21-1 with TRBJ1-5; the D call TRBD1 from the table was never checked on the DNA. TRBV21-1 corresponds to a pseudogene. The CDR3 has 15 residues. The CDR3 DNA reads as TGTGCCAGCAGCGGGGGACAGGGGAAGATGCAGCCCCAGCATTTT. Its translation: CASSGGQGKMQPQHF.

The rearrangement joins TRBV7-2 to TRBJ1-1, with 7 bases identical to TRBD1. The CDR3 totals 15 residues. Germline CDR1 SGHTA, CDR2 FQGNSA. With V trimmed by 5 bases and J by 3 bases, 9 bases remained unmatched. The CDR3 protein is CASSQRTGRHTEAFF. The CDR3 DNA reads TGTGCCAGCAGCCAAAGGACAGGTCGTCACACTGAAGCTTTCTTT.

The gene calls are TRBV19 and TRBJ2-1; 7 bases match TRBD1. Germline V gene data show CDR1 as LNHDA and CDR2 as SQIVND (reference sequence). CDR3 length equals 15 residues. Trimming took 5 bases from V and 6 from J; bases not matched to a gene: 10. CDR3 in amino acids: CASSPTGTALNEQFF. The DNA for the CDR3 is TGTGCCAGTAGTCCCACCGGGACAGCTCTCAATGAGCAGTTCTTC.

The chain is built from TRBV14 and TRBJ1-3; D is unresolved. This CDR3 spans 14 amino acids. The ends were cut back, 0 bases at V and 10 bases at J, with 13 bases in the middle. Germline values: CDR1 SGHDN, CDR2 FVKESK. CDR3 residues: CASSQEVSGPTIYF. CDR3 nucleotides: TGTGCCAGCAGCCAAGAGGTATCCGGTCCGACCATATATTTT.

This chain uses TRBV5-1 with TRBJ2-3, with 15 bases fitting TRBD2. V was clipped by 5 bases and J by 3 bases; unmatched bases: 7. This CDR3 spans 17 amino acids. The V gene's germline CDR1 is SGHRS and CDR2 YFSETQ. CDR3 residues: CASSSGLAGGWTDTQYF. DNA for the CDR3: TGCGCCAGCAGTTCGGGACTAGCGGGAGGCTGGACAGATACGCAGTATTTT.

This sequence joins TRBV5-6 and TRBJ2-7; a weak D match, TRBD2 (5 bases). The CDR3 contains 14 residues. Germline V gene data show CDR1 as SGHDT and CDR2 as YYEEEE. Trimming stripped 4 bases from V and 3 bases from J, with 14 bases between. The chain's CDR3 is CASSPLGIYYEQYF. CDR3 bases: TGTGCCAGCAGCCCTCTCGGGATTTACTACGAGCAGTACTTC.